These 14 T cell receptor beta chains share one sample of origin, sequenced in a study of blood T cell repertoires in COVID-19. Assay used: immunoSEQ multiplex PCR; TCRdb lists only in-frame clones, some missing. The sample yields about 110,000 clones, 60% to 85% seen once. Sequenced: peripheral blood. The receptors here all came from a man older than 75 with COVID-19, enrolled during active disease.

This clone has a handful of counts. The V call is TRBV5-1, the J call TRBJ2-2; no reliable D call. Germline CDR1 is SGHRS and CDR2 is YFSETQ. V lost 0 bases to trimming and J lost 1 base, with 4 bases between them. This CDR3 is built from 14 residues. The CDR3 spells CASSLDGNTGELFF. The CDR3 DNA follows: TGCGCCAGCAGCTTGGACGGGAACACCGGGGAGCTGTTTTTT.

This clone came up a few times. The CDR3 region is CASSSPGSGSSGANVLTF. The CDR3 region has the DNA TGTGCCAGCAGTTCCCCGGGGAGCGGGAGCTCTGGGGCCAACGTCCTGACTTTC. The chain carries TRBV28 and TRBJ2-6, with 8 nucleotides matching TRBD2. Germline V gives CDR1 MDHEN, CDR2 SYDVKM. Trimming removed 4 bases from V and 0 bases from J; junction bases left unmatched: 8. This CDR3 comprises 18 residues.

The chain recombines TRBV2 with TRBJ2-6, with D perhaps matching TRBD1 (6 bases). V lost 7 bases, J lost 1 base, and 14 bases lay in between. The germline CDR1 and CDR2 sequences are SNHLY and FYNNEI. This CDR3 has 16 residues. As DNA, the CDR3 is TGTGCCAGCAAAGGGGGATTGAATTCTGGGGCCAACGTCCTGACTTTC. It specifies CASKGGLNSGANVLTF.

In this sample, this clone turned up a few times. V usage is TRBV11-2 and J usage is TRBJ2-7; the match to TRBD2 covers 14 bases. The CDR3 has 16 residues. The V gene's germline CDR1 is SGHAT and CDR2 FQNNGV. The junction had 7 bases not matched to a gene; V was cut back by 5 bases and J by 4 bases. The DNA of the CDR3 is TGTGCCAGCAGCGTCCGACTAGCGGGAGGGCCTTACGAGCAGTACTTC. It is translated as CASSVRLAGGPYEQYF.

The V gene is TRBV27, the J gene TRBJ2-2, with 9 bases fitting TRBD2. The germline CDR1 and CDR2 sequences are MNHEY and SMNVEV (reference sequence). CDR3 length: 16 amino acids. The V segment lost 2 bases and the J segment 5 bases; nucleotides outside the gene matches: 6. The CDR3 sequence is CASSLGLAGITGELFF. The CDR3 DNA reads as TGTGCCAGCAGTTTAGGGCTAGCGGGAATTACCGGGGAGCTGTTTTTT.

This chain connects TRBV28 to TRBJ2-3, with D unclear. The CDR3 sequence is 9 residues long. Between the trimmed V and J ends, which lost 7 bases and 7 bases, there was a span of 3 bases. The germline V gene encodes CDR1 MDHEN and CDR2 SYDVKM. The CDR3 sequence: CASTYTQYF. In DNA, the CDR3 is TGTGCCAGCACCTATACGCAGTATTTT.

The chain combines TRBV18 with TRBJ1-2; unclear D gene. The V end was cut by 3 bases, the J end by 6 bases, with 14 bases between. The CDR3 contains 14 residues. The germline V gene has CDR1 KGHSH and CDR2 LQKENI. DNA of the CDR3: TGTGCCAGCTCACCTTCCGGGGAAGTCCATGGCTACACCTTC. Its translation: CASSPSGEVHGYTF.

The chain joins TRBV18 to TRBJ2-4; TRBD1 is a possible D gene (6 bases). The CDR3 totals 13 residues. In germline, CDR1 is KGHSH, CDR2 LQKENI. V was shortened by 2 bases and J by 8 bases, with 10 bases between the two germline ends. The CDR3 nucleotides are TGTGCCAGCTCACCAGGGGGCGAGGACATTCAGTACTTC. Residues: CASSPGGEDIQYF.

The V gene is TRBV2, the J gene TRBJ1-2; D possibly corresponds to TRBD1 (5 bases). The CDR3 covers 12 residues. The V gene's germline CDR1 is SNHLY and CDR2 FYNNEI. The V end lost 4 bases, the J end lost 7 bases, and 10 bases lay between the germline ends. CDR3 DNA: TGTGCCAGCAGTGTTCAGGGCTTTGGCTACACCTTC. Amino acid sequence: CASSVQGFGYTF. The full variable domain, in which reference TRBV2 and TRBJ1-2 provide the parts outside the CDR3, is EPEVTQTPSHQVTQMGQEVILRCVPISNHLYFYWYRQILGQKVEFLVSFYNNEISEKSEIFDDQFSVERPDGSNFTLKIRSTKLEDSAMYFCASSVQGFGYTFGSGTRLTVV.

The chain combines TRBV27 with TRBJ2-3; D gene ambiguous. The V and J ends lost 1 base and 0 bases respectively, with 11 bases between them. The CDR3 runs 16 residues. CDR1 and CDR2 from the germline V gene are MNHEY and SMNVEV (reference sequence). The CDR3 spells CASSLLAVSSTDTQYF. CDR3 coding DNA: TGTGCCAGCAGTTTATTGGCGGTATCTAGCACAGATACGCAGTATTTT.

The J gene is TRBJ1-4, the V gene TRBV5-1, with TRBD1 as a possible D gene (5 bases). This CDR3 has 14 amino acids. Trimming left V 4 bases short and J 3 bases short, with 10 bases between. Germline CDR1 and CDR2: SGHRS and YFSETQ. This CDR3 reads CASSLGGANEKLFF. The CDR3 nucleotides are TGCGCCAGCAGCCTTGGGGGGGCTAATGAAAAACTGTTTTTT.

This chain links TRBV6-5 with TRBJ1-5, with TRBD1 matching over 8 bases. Trimming cost V 5 bases and J 5 bases; bases outside gene matches: 5. The CDR3 runs 14 residues. Germline values: CDR1 MNHEY, CDR2 SVGAGI. The CDR3 bases are TGTGCCAGCAGTCTGACAGGGGAGGATCAGCCCCAGCATTTT. Protein product: CASSLTGEDQPQHF.

About this clone: One end of the junction is discordant with germline, which a read error may explain. The chain has TRBV6-5 and TRBJ1-2, with D unresolved. The germline V gene has CDR1 MNHEY and CDR2 SVGAGI. CDR3 length equals 15 residues. CDR3: CASSTYSGPNYGYTF. The DNA of the CDR3 is TGTGCCAGCAGCACCTATTCGGGTCCTAATTATGGCTACACCTTC.

CDR3 residues: CASDLKVQGTEAFF. CDR3 sequence (DNA): TGTGCCAGCGACTTGAAGGTCCAGGGCACTGAAGCTTTCTTT. The chain has TRBV2 and TRBJ1-1; D may be TRBD1 (5 bases). V gave up 8 bases and J gave up 4 bases, with 17 bases separating them. CDR3 length: 14 residues. Per germline, CDR1 SNHLY and CDR2 FYNNEI.